Included here is one TCR beta chain sequence, with context. What it binds is not known. A much larger clone sits a single nucleotide away, making a read error possible. TCRdb processed the PCR reads anew with MiXCR; each CDR3 protein has one entry. This table holds over 300,000 distinct CDR3 sequences, roughly a quarter found once. These data originate in a study of molecular identifiers for immune sequencing clone quantification. General study results and limits: Clonotypes topping 20 RNA copies carried over 99% of effector molecules but under 1% of naive ones.

CDR3 length: 15 amino acids. Looked up from germline, CDR1 is SGHRS and CDR2 is YFSETQ. The J segment lost 6 bases and the V segment lost 4 bases, leaving 11 bases of the junction unmatched. The chain uses TRBV5-1 and TRBJ2-7; TRBD2 agrees at 9 bases. This TCR came from a human donor in good health. Some libraries in this study had Jurkat cell RNA spiked in. The sample consisted of naive CD8+ T cells from blood, with Jurkat cell RNA spiked in. Subset noted: FACS-sorted CD8+CD4-CCR7+CD45RA+ naive T cells. The CDR3, as DNA: TGCGCCAGCAGCCATGGTAGCGGGAGCCGGGTCGAGCAGTACTTC. Its protein product is CASSHGSGSRVEQYF.